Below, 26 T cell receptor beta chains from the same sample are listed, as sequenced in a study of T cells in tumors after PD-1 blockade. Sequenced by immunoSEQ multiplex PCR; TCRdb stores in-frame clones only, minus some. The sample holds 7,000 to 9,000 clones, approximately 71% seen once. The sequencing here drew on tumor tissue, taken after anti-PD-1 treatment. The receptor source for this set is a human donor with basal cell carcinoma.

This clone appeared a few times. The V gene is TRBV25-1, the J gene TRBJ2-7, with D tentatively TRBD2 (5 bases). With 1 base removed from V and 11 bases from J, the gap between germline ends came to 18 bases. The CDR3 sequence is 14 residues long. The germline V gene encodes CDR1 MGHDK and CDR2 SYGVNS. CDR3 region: CASSESSGVGKEYF. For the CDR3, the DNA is TGTGCCAGCAGTGAATCCAGCGGCGTCGGGAAGGAGTACTTC.

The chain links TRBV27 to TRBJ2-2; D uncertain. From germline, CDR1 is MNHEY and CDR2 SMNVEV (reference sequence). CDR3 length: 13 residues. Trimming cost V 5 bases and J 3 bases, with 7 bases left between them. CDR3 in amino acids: CASSGYYTGELFF. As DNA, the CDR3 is TGTGCCAGCAGTGGTTACTACACCGGGGAGCTGTTTTTT.

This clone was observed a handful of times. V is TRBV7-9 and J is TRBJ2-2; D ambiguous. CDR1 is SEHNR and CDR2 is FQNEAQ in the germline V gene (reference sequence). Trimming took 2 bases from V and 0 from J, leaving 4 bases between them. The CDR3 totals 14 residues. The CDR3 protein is CASSLTTNTGELFF. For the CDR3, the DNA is TGTGCCAGCAGCTTAACAACGAACACCGGGGAGCTGTTTTTT.

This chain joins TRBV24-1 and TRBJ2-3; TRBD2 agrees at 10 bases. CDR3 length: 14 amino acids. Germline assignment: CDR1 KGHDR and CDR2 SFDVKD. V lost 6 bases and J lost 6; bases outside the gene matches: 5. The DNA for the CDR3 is TGTGCCACCAGTCTAGCGGGAGCGGCTGATACGCAGTATTTT. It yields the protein CATSLAGAADTQYF.

The CDR3 region is CASSPPGQGEAFF. In nucleotides, the CDR3 is TGTGCCAGCTCACCACCTGGGCAGGGAGAAGCTTTCTTT. The gene calls are TRBV18 and TRBJ1-1; perhaps TRBD1 as D (5 bases). This CDR3 contains 13 residues. Trimming removed 0 bases from V and 8 bases from J, with 10 bases in between. Germline-derived CDR1 and CDR2 are KGHSH and LQKENI.

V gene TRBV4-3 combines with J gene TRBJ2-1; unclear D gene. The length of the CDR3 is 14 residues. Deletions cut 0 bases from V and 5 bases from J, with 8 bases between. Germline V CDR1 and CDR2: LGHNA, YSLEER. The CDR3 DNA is TGCGCCAGCAGCCAAGATCCGAGAAACAATGAGCAGTTCTTC. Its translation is CASSQDPRNNEQFF.

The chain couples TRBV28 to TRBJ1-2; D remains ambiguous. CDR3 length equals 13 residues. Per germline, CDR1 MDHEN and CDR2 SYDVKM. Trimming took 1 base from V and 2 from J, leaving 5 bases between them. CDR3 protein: CASSLSDNYGYTF. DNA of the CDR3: TGTGCCAGCAGTTTATCCGACAACTATGGCTACACCTTC.

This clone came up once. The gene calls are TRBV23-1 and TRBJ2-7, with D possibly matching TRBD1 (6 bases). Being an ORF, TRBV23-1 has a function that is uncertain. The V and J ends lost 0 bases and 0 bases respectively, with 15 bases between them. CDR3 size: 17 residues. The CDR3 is CASSQSARTVTSYEQYF. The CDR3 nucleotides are TGCGCCAGCAGTCAATCGGCTCGGACAGTTACCTCCTACGAGCAGTACTTC.

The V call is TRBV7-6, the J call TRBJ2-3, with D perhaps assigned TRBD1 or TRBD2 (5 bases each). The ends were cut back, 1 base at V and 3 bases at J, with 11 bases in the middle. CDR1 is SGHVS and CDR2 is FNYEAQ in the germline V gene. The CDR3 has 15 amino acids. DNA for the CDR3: TGTGCCAGCAGCTTAGTCACCGGGGCGACAGATACGCAGTATTTT. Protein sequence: CASSLVTGATDTQYF.

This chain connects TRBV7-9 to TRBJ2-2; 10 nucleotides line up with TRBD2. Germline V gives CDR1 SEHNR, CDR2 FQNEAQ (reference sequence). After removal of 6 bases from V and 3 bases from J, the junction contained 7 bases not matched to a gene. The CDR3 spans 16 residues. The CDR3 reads CASRPTSGKHTGELFF. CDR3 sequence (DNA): TGTGCCAGCAGGCCCACTAGCGGGAAGCACACCGGGGAGCTGTTTTTT.

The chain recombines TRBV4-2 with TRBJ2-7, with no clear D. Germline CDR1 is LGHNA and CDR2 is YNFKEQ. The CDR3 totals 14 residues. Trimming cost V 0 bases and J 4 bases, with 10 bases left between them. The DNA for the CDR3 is TGTGCCAGCAGCCAAGATCTCAGAAGGTACGAGCAGTACTTC. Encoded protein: CASSQDLRRYEQYF.

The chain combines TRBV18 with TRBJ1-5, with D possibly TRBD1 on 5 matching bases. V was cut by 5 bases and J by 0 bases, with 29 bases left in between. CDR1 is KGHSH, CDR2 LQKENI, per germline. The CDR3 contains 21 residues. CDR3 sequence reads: CASSSRARSRVFLYSNQPQHF. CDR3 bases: TGTGCCAGCTCATCTAGGGCCCGGAGCAGGGTATTTTTATATAGCAATCAGCCCCAGCATTTT.

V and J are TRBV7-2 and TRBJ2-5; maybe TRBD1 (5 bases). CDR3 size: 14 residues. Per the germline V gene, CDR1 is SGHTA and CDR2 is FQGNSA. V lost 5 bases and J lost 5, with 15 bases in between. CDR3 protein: CASSEGASRETQYF. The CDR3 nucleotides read TGTGCCAGCAGCGAAGGGGCTAGTCGGGAGACCCAGTACTTC.

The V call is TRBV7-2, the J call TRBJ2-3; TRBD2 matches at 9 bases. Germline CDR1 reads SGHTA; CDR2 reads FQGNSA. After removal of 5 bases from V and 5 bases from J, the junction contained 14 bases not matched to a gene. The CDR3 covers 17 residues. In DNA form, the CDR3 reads TGTGCCAGCAGCCCCCCCCCGCGCGCGGGGGGGATAGATACGCAGTATTTT. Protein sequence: CASSPPPRAGGIDTQYF.

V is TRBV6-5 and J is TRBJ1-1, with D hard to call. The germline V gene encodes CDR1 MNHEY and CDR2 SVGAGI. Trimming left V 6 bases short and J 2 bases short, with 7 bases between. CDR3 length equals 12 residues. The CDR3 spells CASRKLNTEAFF. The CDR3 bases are TGTGCCAGCAGGAAGCTCAACACTGAAGCTTTCTTT.

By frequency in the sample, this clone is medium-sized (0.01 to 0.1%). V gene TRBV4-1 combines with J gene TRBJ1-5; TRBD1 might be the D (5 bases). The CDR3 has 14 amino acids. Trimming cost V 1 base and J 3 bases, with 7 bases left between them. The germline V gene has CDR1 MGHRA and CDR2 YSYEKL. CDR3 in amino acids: CASSQGQLNQPQHF. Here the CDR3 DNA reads TGCGCCAGCAGCCAAGGACAGCTCAATCAGCCCCAGCATTTT.

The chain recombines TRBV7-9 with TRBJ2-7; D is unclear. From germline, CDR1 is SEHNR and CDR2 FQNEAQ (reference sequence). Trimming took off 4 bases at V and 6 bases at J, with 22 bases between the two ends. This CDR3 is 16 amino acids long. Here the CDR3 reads CASSSPGFSAYPEQYF. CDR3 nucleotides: TGTGCCAGCAGCTCCCCCGGGTTCTCCGCGTATCCCGAGCAGTACTTC.

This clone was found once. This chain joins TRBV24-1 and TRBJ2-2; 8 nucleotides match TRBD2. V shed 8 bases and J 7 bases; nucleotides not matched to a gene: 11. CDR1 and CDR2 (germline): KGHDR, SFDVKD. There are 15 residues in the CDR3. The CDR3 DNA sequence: TGTGCCACCACTCCTGGACTAGCCCGCGGCGGGGAGCTGTTTTTT. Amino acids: CATTPGLARGGELFF.

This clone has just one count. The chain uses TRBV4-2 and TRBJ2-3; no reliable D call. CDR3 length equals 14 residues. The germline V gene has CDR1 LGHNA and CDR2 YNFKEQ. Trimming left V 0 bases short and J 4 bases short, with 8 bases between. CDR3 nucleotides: TGTGCCAGCAGCCAAGATATCAGTTCAGATACGCAGTATTTT. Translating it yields CASSQDISSDTQYF.

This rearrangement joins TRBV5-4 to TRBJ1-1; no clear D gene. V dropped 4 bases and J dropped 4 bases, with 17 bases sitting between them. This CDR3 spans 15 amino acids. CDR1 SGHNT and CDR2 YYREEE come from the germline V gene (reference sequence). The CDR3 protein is CASSPDLTRGTEAFF. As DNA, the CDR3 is TGTGCCAGCAGCCCAGACCTCACCCGGGGCACTGAAGCTTTCTTT.

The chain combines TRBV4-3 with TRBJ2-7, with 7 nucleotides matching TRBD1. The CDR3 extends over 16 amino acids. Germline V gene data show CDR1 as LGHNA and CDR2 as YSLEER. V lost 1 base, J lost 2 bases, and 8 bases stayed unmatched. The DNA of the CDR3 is TGCGCCAGCAGCCAAGGGTTCGAGACAGGGACCTACGAGCAGTACTTC. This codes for CASSQGFETGTYEQYF.

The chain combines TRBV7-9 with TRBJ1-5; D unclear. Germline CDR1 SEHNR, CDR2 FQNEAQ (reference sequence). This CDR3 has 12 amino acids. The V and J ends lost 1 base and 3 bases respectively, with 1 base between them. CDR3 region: CASSLDNQPQHF. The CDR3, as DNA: TGTGCCAGCAGCTTAGACAATCAGCCCCAGCATTTT.

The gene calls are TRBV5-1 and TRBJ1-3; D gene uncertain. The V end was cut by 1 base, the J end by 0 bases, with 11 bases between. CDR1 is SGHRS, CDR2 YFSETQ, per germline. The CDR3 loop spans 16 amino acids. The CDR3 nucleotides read TGCGCCAGCAGCTTGATCCCGGTCAGCTCTGGAAACACCATATATTTT. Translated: CASSLIPVSSGNTIYF. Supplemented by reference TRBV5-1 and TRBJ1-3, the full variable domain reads KAGVTQTPRYLIKTRGQQVTLSCSPISGHRSVSWYQQTPGQGLQFLFEYFSETQRNKGNFPGRFSGRQFSNSRSEMNVSTLELGDSALYLCASSLIPVSSGNTIYFGEGSWLTVV.

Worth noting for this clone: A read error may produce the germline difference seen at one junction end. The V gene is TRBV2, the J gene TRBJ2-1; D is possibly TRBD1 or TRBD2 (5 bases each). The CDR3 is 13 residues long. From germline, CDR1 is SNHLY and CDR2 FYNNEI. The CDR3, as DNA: TGTGCCAGCAGACCAATATCCCAGGGACCCCCGATCTTC. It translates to CASRPISQGPPIF. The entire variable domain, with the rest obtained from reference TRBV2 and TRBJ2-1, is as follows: EPEVTQTPSHQVTQMGQEVILRCVPISNHLYFYWYRQILGQKVEFLVSFYNNEISEKSEIFDDQFSVERPDGSNFTLKIRSTKLEDSAMYFCASRPISQGPPIFGPGTRLTVL.

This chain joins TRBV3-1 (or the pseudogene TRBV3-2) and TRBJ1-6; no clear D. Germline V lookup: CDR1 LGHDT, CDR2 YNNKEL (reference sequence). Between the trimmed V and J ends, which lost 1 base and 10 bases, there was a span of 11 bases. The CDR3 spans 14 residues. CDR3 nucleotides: TGTGCCAGCAGCCAAGGCGGTTTAAAGTCACCCCTCCACTTT. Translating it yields CASSQGGLKSPLHF.

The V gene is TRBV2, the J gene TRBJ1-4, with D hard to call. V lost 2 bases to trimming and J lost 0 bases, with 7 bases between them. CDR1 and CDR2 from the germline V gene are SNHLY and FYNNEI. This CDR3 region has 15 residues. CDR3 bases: TGTGCCAGCAGTGAATTCCCCACAACTAATGAAAAACTGTTTTTT. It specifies CASSEFPTTNEKLFF.